This T cell receptor (beta chain) was recovered during a study of T cells in Graves' hyperthyroidism and ophthalmopathy. Amplification of TCR beta CDR3 regions used RNA as the template. The primer set for the first-round RT-PCR of the TCR CDR3 was HTBI. From the multiplex PCR reads, TCRdb called clonotypes with MiXCR, one entry per CDR3 protein. The data show about 46,000 distinct CDR3 sequences, 45% to 50% seen once. Trimming pared 7 bases from V and 7 bases from J, leaving 17 bases between. This CDR3 region has 14 residues. CDR1 is DFQATT and CDR2 is SNEGSKA in the germline V gene (reference sequence). General study findings and limits: The model predicted ophthalmopathy a median around 6.5 months before onset.

Stable Graves' hyperthyroidism denoted no ophthalmopathy progression over 18 months. In making diagnoses, clinical symptoms, serum thyroxine and TRAb, thyroid ultrasound and orbital computed tomography were all used. The sample holds one count of this clonotype. Its antigen is still unknown. V gene TRBV20-1 combines with J gene TRBJ1-6; TRBD1 might be the D (6 bases). The TCR originated in a woman aged 50 to 60 with Graves' hyperthyroidism. The sequenced sample was peripheral blood or thyroid tissue (not recorded which). For the CDR3, the DNA is TGCAGTGTGCAGGGGCGAGGCTGGAATTCACCCCTCCACTTT. Translation: CSVQGRGWNSPLHF.